The 9 T cell receptor beta chains listed next were all sequenced from one sample in a study of blood T cells in healthy people across ages. Through a sample-barcoded 5' primer and a J-beta primer mix, a second PCR was run for 7 to 11 cycles. Each CDR3 protein gets one entry after TCRdb re-called the 5' RACE reads with MiXCR. The profile shows about 640,000 distinct CDR3 sequences, under 30% of them singletons. The specimen sequenced was blood. The receptors derive from a woman older than 75 in good health.

This clonotype appeared many times. This sequence may be a read error, since a much larger clone differs from it by one base. The rearrangement uses TRBV15 and TRBJ2-1, with D possibly matching TRBD2 (5 bases). Judging by the DNA end, TRBJ2-7 fits better; the J call may be wrong. The V gene's germline CDR1 is LNHNV and CDR2 YYDKDF (reference sequence). CDR3 length equals 15 residues. The CDR3 DNA reads as TGTGCCACCAGCAGAGATGGAGCGGCCTACAATGAGCAGTACTTC. As protein: CATSRDGAAYNEQYF.

This clonotype is a singleton in its sample. The V and J genes are TRBV7-2 and TRBJ2-1; maybe TRBD2 (7 bases). The CDR3 consists of 17 residues. The V gene's germline CDR1 is SGHTA and CDR2 FQGNSA. V lost 0 bases, J lost 4 bases, and 16 bases lay in between. CDR3 nucleotide sequence: TGTGCCAGCAGCTTAGCTGGGGGCGGGAGTGGTTACAATGAGCAGTTCTTC. Its protein is CASSLAGGGSGYNEQFF.

The rearrangement joins TRBV7-8 to TRBJ1-1; no clear D gene. V shed 1 base and J shed 11 bases, with 11 bases lying between them. The CDR3 is 12 amino acids. Germline assignment: CDR1 SGHVS and CDR2 FQNEAQ. The chain's CDR3 is CASSLVGSRAFF. CDR3 nucleotide sequence: TGTGCCAGCAGCTTAGTGGGGAGCCGGGCTTTCTTT.

Concerning this clonotype: This sequence may be a read error, since a much larger clone differs from it by one base. The chain couples TRBV7-2 to TRBJ2-1, with D perhaps assigned TRBD1 or TRBD2 (5 bases each). Between the trimmed V and J ends, which lost 7 bases and 5 bases, there was a span of 18 bases. CDR3 length equals 15 residues. Germline CDR1 and CDR2: SGHTA and FQGNSA. CDR3 protein: CASTNRDGTHNEQFF. CDR3 DNA: TGTGCCAGCACCAACAGAGATGGGACCCACAATGAGCAGTTCTTC.

This clonotype came up many times. This sequence joins TRBV10-3 and TRBJ2-7, with 9 bases identical to TRBD1. This CDR3 is built from 20 residues. J was trimmed by 2 bases and V by 7 bases; bases with no gene match: 24. CDR1 is ENHRY, CDR2 SYGVKD, per germline. CDR3 protein: CAIKKRTGAPSTEVAYEQYF. CDR3 coding DNA: TGTGCCATCAAAAAAAGGACAGGGGCCCCGTCTACCGAGGTCGCCTACGAGCAGTACTTC.

This clonotype was seen a handful of times. The V and J genes are TRBV7-2 and TRBJ1-5; 8 bases are a match to TRBD1. CDR3 length: 15 residues. Germline V gene sequence: CDR1 SGHTA, CDR2 FQGNSA. The V and J ends lost 3 bases and 7 bases, in that order; junction bases with no gene match: 8. CDR3 nucleotides: TGTGCCAGCAGCTTTGATGGACAGGGAGGCCAGCCCCAGCATTTT. Translation: CASSFDGQGGQPQHF. The entire variable domain, with the rest obtained from reference TRBV7-2 and TRBJ1-5, is as follows: GAGVSQSPSNKVTEKGKDVELRCDPISGHTALYWYRQSLGQGLEFLIYFQGNSAPDKSGLPSDRFSAERTGGSVSTLTIQRTQQEDSAVYLCASSFDGQGGQPQHFGDGTRLSIL.

This clonotype was recorded many times. The J gene is TRBJ1-6, the V gene TRBV4-3, with D tentatively TRBD1 (5 bases). The CDR3 consists of 17 residues. From germline, CDR1 is LGHNA and CDR2 YSLEER. Between the trimmed V and J ends, which lost 4 bases and 5 bases, there was a span of 18 bases. CDR3 coding DNA: TGCGCCAGCAGCCTCCTCCCCCCGAGGACAAATAATTCACCCCTCCACTTT. Translation gives CASSLLPPRTNNSPLHF.

The genes are TRBV28 and TRBJ1-4; D is perhaps TRBD1 (5 bases). The CDR3 consists of 14 residues. The V end lost 3 bases, the J end lost 8 bases, and 13 bases lay between the germline ends. Germline assignment: CDR1 MDHEN and CDR2 SYDVKM. The CDR3: CASSFLGPGEKLFF. The CDR3 DNA reads TGTGCCAGCAGTTTTCTGGGGCCGGGCGAAAAACTGTTTTTT.

The chain's CDR3 is CASSEVGGRGAQYF. Written as DNA, the CDR3 is TGTGCCAGCAGTGAAGTCGGGGGGAGGGGTGCGCAGTATTTT. The rearrangement uses TRBV2 and TRBJ2-3; 7 nucleotides match TRBD2. Germline values: CDR1 SNHLY, CDR2 FYNNEI. The CDR3 totals 14 residues. V gave up 1 base and J gave up 10 bases; unmatched junction bases: 8.